The 10 T cell receptor beta chains reported below all come from one sample, sequenced in a study of cytomegalovirus exposure and HLA in healthy donors. Primers: 60 Vbeta forward and 13 Jbeta reverse. Produced via immunoSEQ multiplex PCR; TCRdb's table is partial and in-frame only. The profile covers about 160,000 clones, with roughly 80% appearing a single time and more than 3% taken by the ten largest. The sequencing sample was made of PBMCs. The receptors stem from a man under 40 in good health and CMV-seropositive.

This clone has a count of ten or more. The rearrangement links TRBV10-3 to TRBJ2-1, with D perhaps TRBD1 (6 bases). Germline assignment: CDR1 ENHRY and CDR2 SYGVKD. The CDR3 spans 15 residues. Trimming cost V 6 bases and J 7 bases, with 19 bases left between them. The CDR3 sequence: CAIRDPGASWNEQFF. The CDR3, as DNA: TGTGCCATCAGAGACCCAGGGGCCTCATGGAATGAGCAGTTCTTC.

The chain employs TRBV5-1 and TRBJ1-1; D gene unclear. The V end lost 4 bases, the J end lost 8 bases, and 24 bases lay between the germline ends. Germline V CDR1 and CDR2: SGHRS, YFSETQ. The CDR3 is 16 amino acids. CDR3 sequence reads: CASSIRPPGDDSEAFF. The CDR3 region has the DNA TGCGCCAGCAGCATCCGACCCCCGGGAGATGATTCCGAAGCTTTCTTT.

The V and J genes are TRBV7-2 and TRBJ2-7, with 13 bases that match TRBD2. Germline V gene lookup returns CDR1 SGHTA and CDR2 FQGNSA. The CDR3 is 16 amino acids. The J segment lost 7 bases and the V segment lost 0 bases, leaving 6 bases of the junction unmatched. CDR3 bases: TGTGCCAGCAGCTTAGCACTAGCGGGGGGGCTGGAGGAGCAGTACTTC. The encoded protein is CASSLALAGGLEEQYF.

V and J are TRBV7-2 and TRBJ2-7; D unclear. Germline lookup yields CDR1 SGHTA and CDR2 FQGNSA. The CDR3 has 14 residues. Deletions cut 5 bases from V and 2 bases from J, with 13 bases between. The CDR3 DNA sequence: TGTGCCAGCAGCCCCTACCCAACCGCCTACGAGCAGTACTTC. Its protein product is CASSPYPTAYEQYF.

The V and J genes are TRBV27 and TRBJ2-7; the D gene is possibly TRBD1 (6 bases). The germline V and J ends were trimmed by 5 bases and 0 bases, with 14 bases remaining between them. CDR3 size: 15 residues. In germline, CDR1 is MNHEY, CDR2 SMNVEV (reference sequence). CDR3 coding DNA: TGTGCCAGCAGTGCCCGGACAGTTAGCTCCTACGAGCAGTACTTC. This encodes CASSARTVSSYEQYF.

The chain uses TRBV28 and TRBJ2-7; 9 bases line up with TRBD1. CDR1 is MDHEN and CDR2 is SYDVKM in the germline V gene. V dropped 3 bases and J dropped 2; count of bases not matched to a gene: 2. The CDR3 is made up of 14 amino acids. The CDR3 DNA sequence: TGTGCCAGCAGTTTGCGACAGGGGGCCTACGAGCAGTACTTC. It specifies CASSLRQGAYEQYF.

V is TRBV7-2 and J is TRBJ1-2, with D unclear. CDR1 SGHTA and CDR2 FQGNSA come from the germline V gene. V lost 2 bases and J lost 2, with 9 bases in between. This CDR3 comprises 14 residues. Here the CDR3 reads CASSLWAANYGYTF. In nucleotides, the CDR3 is TGTGCCAGCAGCTTATGGGCAGCCAACTATGGCTACACCTTC.

This clone has a single count. This rearrangement joins TRBV2 to TRBJ1-1, with 10 bases fitting TRBD1. Germline CDR1 is SNHLY and CDR2 is FYNNEI. This CDR3 has 14 residues. Trimming took 6 bases from V and 5 from J; bases not matched to a gene: 6. The CDR3 loop is CASSGPGQGTEAFF. Written as DNA, the CDR3 is TGTGCCAGCAGCGGGCCGGGACAGGGGACTGAAGCTTTCTTT.

This chain joins TRBV7-2 and TRBJ1-1; D might be TRBD1 (5 bases). V lost 3 bases to trimming and J lost 6 bases, with 11 bases between them. This CDR3 has 13 residues. Germline V gene lookup returns CDR1 SGHTA and CDR2 FQGNSA. CDR3 residues: CASSLSGIAEAFF. In DNA, the CDR3 is TGTGCCAGCAGCTTGTCAGGGATCGCTGAAGCTTTCTTT.

CDR3 in DNA: TGTGCCAGCAGTCTAAACGGCCAAGAGACCCAGTACTTC. It yields the protein CASSLNGQETQYF. The V gene is TRBV11-2, the J gene TRBJ2-5; no clear D. Germline V gives CDR1 SGHAT, CDR2 FQNNGV. With 6 bases removed from V and 1 base from J, the gap between germline ends came to 9 bases. This CDR3 is 13 amino acids long.